This record concerns one T cell receptor (beta chain) sequence. In this sample, this clonotype turned up many times. Its target antigen remains unknown. The sample holds no much larger clone one base away, and base qualities are not on file. Libraries were made using 5' RACE. Sequencing took place on a NextSeq 500. Unique molecular identifiers were attached to individual cDNA molecules in the TCR library protocol so that sequencing error and PCR bias could be corrected. Both TCR alpha and beta chains were sequenced, and tight co-correlation was observed between alpha and beta sequence abundances in each sample. For the original study's pipeline: Decombinator V4 was used to annotate the V gene, J gene and CDR3 of the TCR sequences. Expanded TCRs were defined as changing significantly between any two time points under a Poisson model with p below 0.0001. TCR abundances were normalised to the total number of TCRs sequenced per sample and expressed as counts per million. TRAV1-2 paired with TRAJ12, TRAJ20 or TRAJ33 defined MAIT TCRs, while TRAV10 paired with TRAJ18 defined iNKT TCRs. VDJdb, accessed 1 November 2021, was searched for CMV, EBV and SARS-CoV-2 annotated TCRs, with TCRs annotated for multiple antigens excluded. TCRdb itself trimmed the public reads at Q25 with fastp, ran MiXCR and retained productive beta chains. Rows merge per CDR3 protein into single entries with the most common DNA and genes. TCRdb's processing, not the authors', yielded these V and J calls. A total of about 20,000 distinct CDR3 sequences appear in this sample, around 5% of them only once. The ten most abundant clones make up less than 5.5% of the sample.

Trimming takes 5 bases from V and 0 bases from J, and the germline ends sit 12 bases apart. The CDR3 numbers 14 residues from cysteine through phenylalanine. CDR3 DNA only is kept here, 42 bases in frame from base 1. Reading the germline V gene (reference sequence) gives CDR1 DFQATT and CDR2 SNEGSKA. This was a case-control study nested in a cohort of healthcare workers in London, UK, who had nasopharyngeal swab PCR tests and blood samples taken every week. Healthcare workers were enrolled in the week of the UK lockdown, from 23 to 31 March 2020, and were followed every week for up to roughly 15 weeks. This sample was included in a study of early T cells in non-severe SARS-CoV-2 infection (dated by TCRdb to the early 2020s). As for the study more broadly: Bulk RNA from unsorted whole blood was used for TCR sequencing, so alpha and beta chains could not be paired.

Points the paper makes about the study in general: Matching against VDJdb was skewed toward anti-spike CD8 responses, likely underestimated virus-specific expansions, and missed private and CD4 specificities.

Sequencing input: whole blood. Recombination linked TRBV20-1 to TRBJ2-3; the D segment could be TRBD1, given 5 matching bases. This receptor was identified in an adult who was a healthcare worker with PCR-confirmed SARS-CoV-2 infection or an uninfected control (not recorded which). For the CDR3, the sequence is CSAPRQISTDTQYF. The base sequence is TGCAGTGCTCCCAGACAGATTAGCACAGATACGCAGTATTTT.